The next 19 T cell receptor beta chains were all read from a single sample in a study of blood T cell repertoires in COVID-19. Clones were sequenced by immunoSEQ multiplex PCR, and TCRdb holds only the in-frame ones, with some missing. Found here are 310,000 or so clones, approximately 90% of them singletons; the top ten hold 2.2%. Material: peripheral blood. The receptors shown here come from a woman aged 25-40 years with COVID-19, enrolled during active disease.

The gene calls are TRBV7-9 and TRBJ2-1; D unclear. CDR1 is SEHNR, CDR2 FQNEAQ, per germline (reference sequence). The CDR3 loop spans 16 amino acids. Trimming removed 4 bases from V and 0 bases from J, with 13 bases in between. CDR3: CASSSLLGDSYNEQFF. Here the CDR3 DNA reads TGTGCCAGCAGCTCCCTCCTAGGAGACTCCTACAATGAGCAGTTCTTC.

This chain joins TRBV21-1 and TRBJ2-3; the DNA was not compared with TRBD2, the D call given in the table. TRBV21-1 is a known pseudogene. There are 13 residues in the CDR3. The CDR3 region is CANLAEITDTQYF. The CDR3 region has the DNA TGTGCCAACCTAGCGGAAATCACAGATACGCAGTATTTT.

This rearrangement joins TRBV27 to TRBJ1-6, with TRBD1 as a possible D gene (5 bases). Per the germline V gene, CDR1 is MNHEY and CDR2 is SMNVEV (reference sequence). V was pared by 4 bases and J by 9 bases, with 16 bases between. The CDR3 covers 15 residues. The CDR3 DNA follows: TGTGCCAGCAGTTATGTCAGGGTAAGGGGTTCACCCCTCCACTTT. This encodes CASSYVRVRGSPLHF.

Only one count was recorded for this clone. This rearrangement joins TRBV5-4 to TRBJ1-4, with D possibly being TRBD1 (5 bases). The CDR3 has 13 amino acids. Germline V CDR1 and CDR2: SGHNT, YYREEE (reference sequence). V lost 4 bases and J 6 bases, leaving 10 bases between the germline ends. The CDR3 loop reads CASSGRVDEKLFF. The CDR3 DNA reads TGTGCCAGCAGCGGCAGGGTGGATGAAAAACTGTTTTTT.

This clone turned up a few times. This rearrangement joins TRBV5-1 to TRBJ1-1, with D possibly being TRBD1 (6 bases). V was trimmed by 4 bases and J by 2 bases, leaving 12 bases between them. The germline V gene has CDR1 SGHRS and CDR2 YFSETQ. The CDR3 consists of 14 residues. CDR3 DNA: TGCGCCAGCAGCCAGGGACACTCAAACACTGAAGCTTTCTTT. Its protein is CASSQGHSNTEAFF.

This clone was found once. J is TRBJ2-5 and V is TRBV15; 7 nucleotides match TRBD2. V trimming: 5 bases; J trimming: 2 bases; junction bases outside the gene matches: 2. The CDR3 length is 13 residues. CDR1 is LNHNV, CDR2 YYDKDF, per germline (reference sequence). This CDR3 is CATSPAGQETQYF. As DNA, the CDR3 is TGTGCCACCAGCCCAGCGGGGCAAGAGACCCAGTACTTC.

V is TRBV24-1 and J is TRBJ2-5, with a possible D match to TRBD1 (6 bases). CDR1 is KGHDR, CDR2 SFDVKD, per germline. This CDR3 has 15 amino acids. V was trimmed by 3 bases and J by 5 bases, leaving 15 bases between them. CDR3 residues: CATSDRTTDSETQYF. CDR3 in DNA: TGTGCCACCAGTGATCGGACCACGGACAGCGAGACCCAGTACTTC.

The V and J genes are TRBV4-1 and TRBJ2-7; the D is unclear. The CDR3 consists of 13 residues. Trimming took 4 bases from V and 5 from J, leaving 12 bases between them. Germline CDR1 is MGHRA and CDR2 is YSYEKL. This chain's CDR3 is CASSPIVDNEQYF. CDR3 nucleotides: TGCGCCAGCAGCCCCATCGTAGACAACGAGCAGTACTTC.

The chain is built from TRBV6-6 and TRBJ1-5; 7 nucleotides match TRBD1. V lost 5 bases to trimming and J lost 4 bases; unmatched junction nucleotides: 5. This CDR3 has 14 amino acids. CDR1 is MNHNY, CDR2 SVGAGI, per germline (reference sequence). CDR3 in amino acids: CASSRQGSNQPQHF. DNA of the CDR3: TGTGCCAGCAGTCGACAGGGCTCGAATCAGCCCCAGCATTTT.

The chain has TRBV27 and TRBJ2-3; TRBD2 might be the D (6 bases). This CDR3 has 14 residues. The ends were cut back, 7 bases at V and 2 bases at J, with 13 bases in the middle. Germline V CDR1 and CDR2: MNHEY, SMNVEV (reference sequence). CDR3 region: CASKEGSPTDTQYF. DNA of the CDR3: TGTGCCAGCAAGGAGGGCAGCCCCACAGATACGCAGTATTTT.

The V and J genes are TRBV4-1 and TRBJ1-4, with 9 bases that match TRBD1. After removal of 0 bases from V and 2 bases from J, the junction contained 10 bases not matched to a gene. The CDR3 spans 19 residues. Germline CDR1 and CDR2: MGHRA and YSYEKL. CDR3 sequence: CASSQDLGQGSSTNEKLFF. The CDR3 DNA reads as TGCGCCAGCAGCCAAGATTTGGGACAGGGAAGTTCGACTAATGAAAAACTGTTTTTT.

V gene TRBV6-1 combines with J gene TRBJ1-5; D remains ambiguous. Trimming took off 0 bases at V and 9 bases at J, with 21 bases between the two ends. CDR3 length equals 17 residues. Germline V lookup: CDR1 MNHNS, CDR2 SASEGT. DNA for the CDR3: TGTGCCAGCAGTGAAGCTACCTACGGCGGAGCCACTGGGCCCCAGCATTTT. This codes for CASSEATYGGATGPQHF.

This clone was counted once. The chain is built from TRBV4-2 and TRBJ1-2, with D possibly TRBD1 on 5 matching bases. Germline V gives CDR1 LGHNA, CDR2 YNFKEQ. Trimming left V 4 bases short and J 8 bases short, with 14 bases between. The CDR3 is 13 amino acids. CDR3 sequence: CASSPSGGKGYTF. CDR3 in DNA: TGTGCCAGCAGCCCGTCCGGGGGAAAGGGCTACACCTTC.

The CDR3 here is CASSFSLDNSPLHF. The CDR3 DNA sequence: TGTGCCAGCAGCTTTAGTCTAGATAATTCACCCCTCCACTTT. The chain joins TRBV11-2 to TRBJ1-6; D is undetermined. The CDR3 length is 14 residues. V was trimmed by 3 bases and J by 5 bases, leaving 8 bases between them. Germline CDR1 SGHAT, CDR2 FQNNGV.

The chain is built from TRBV6-6 and TRBJ1-1; D not certain. Germline V lookup: CDR1 MNHNY, CDR2 SVGAGI (reference sequence). This CDR3 is built from 14 residues. Between the trimmed V and J ends, which lost 4 bases and 0 bases, there was a span of 9 bases. In nucleotides, the CDR3 is TGTGCCAGCAGTTCTAGCCGGGTGAACACTGAAGCTTTCTTT. This encodes CASSSSRVNTEAFF.

This chain joins TRBV14 and TRBJ1-2; no clear D. Germline loops: CDR1 SGHDN, CDR2 FVKESK. Trimming shortened V by 1 base and J by 4 bases, and 10 bases separated the two germline ends. The CDR3 length is 14 residues. For the CDR3, the DNA is TGTGCCAGCAGCCAAGTAGACTTCTCCTATGGCTACACCTTC. It codes for CASSQVDFSYGYTF. The entire variable domain, with the rest obtained from reference TRBV14 and TRBJ1-2, is as follows: EAGVTQFPSHSVIEKGQTVTLRCDPISGHDNLYWYRRVMGKEIKFLLHFVKESKQDESGMPNNRFLAERTGGTYSTLKVQPAELEDSGVYFCASSQVDFSYGYTFGSGTRLTVV.

The table lists this clone with a count of one. The chain carries TRBV28 and TRBJ2-7; D is undetermined. The CDR3 runs to 15 residues. Germline V gives CDR1 MDHEN, CDR2 SYDVKM. V lost 5 bases to trimming and J lost 4 bases, with 18 bases between them. CDR3 bases: TGTGCCAGCAGTCTGCCCTCCAGGTCGTCATACGAGCAGTACTTC. Encoded protein: CASSLPSRSSYEQYF.

V usage is TRBV14 and J usage is TRBJ1-2, with D unresolved. Germline V gives CDR1 SGHDN, CDR2 FVKESK. The CDR3 length is 12 residues. V lost 3 bases to trimming and J lost 12 bases, with 14 bases between them. The DNA of the CDR3 is TGTGCCAGCAGCCAGGCCAACAGATTACACACCTTC. Translating it yields CASSQANRLHTF.

This sequence joins TRBV11-2 and TRBJ2-7; D is unresolved. The CDR3 totals 12 residues. Trimming took off 5 bases at V and 3 bases at J, with 8 bases between the two ends. Per germline, CDR1 SGHAT and CDR2 FQNNGV. In DNA, the CDR3 is TGTGCCAGCAGCCTTACTTACTACGAGCAGTACTTC. As protein: CASSLTYYEQYF.